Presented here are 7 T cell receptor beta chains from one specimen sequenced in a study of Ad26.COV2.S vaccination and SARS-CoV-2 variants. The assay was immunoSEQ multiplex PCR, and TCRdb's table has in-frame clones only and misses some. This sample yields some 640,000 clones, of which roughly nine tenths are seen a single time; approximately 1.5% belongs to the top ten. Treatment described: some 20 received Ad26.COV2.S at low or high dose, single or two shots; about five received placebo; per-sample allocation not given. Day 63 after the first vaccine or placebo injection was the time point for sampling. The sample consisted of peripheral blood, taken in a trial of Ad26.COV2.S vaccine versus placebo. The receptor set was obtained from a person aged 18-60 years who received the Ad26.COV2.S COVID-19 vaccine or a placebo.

This CDR3 reads CASSPTSTEAFF. For the CDR3, the DNA is TGTGCCAGCAGCCCCACTAGCACTGAAGCTTTCTTT. The chain is built from TRBV7-2 and TRBJ1-1; D ambiguous. The V gene's germline CDR1 is SGHTA and CDR2 FQGNSA. Deletions cut 5 bases from V and 4 bases from J, with 8 bases between. The CDR3 has 12 residues.

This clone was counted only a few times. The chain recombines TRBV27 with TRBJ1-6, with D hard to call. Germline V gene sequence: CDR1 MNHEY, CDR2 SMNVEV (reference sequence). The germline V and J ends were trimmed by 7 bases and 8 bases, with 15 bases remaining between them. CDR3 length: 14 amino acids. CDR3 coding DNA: TGTGCCAGCACTATGGGAACCTCATATTCACCCCTCCACTTT. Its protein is CASTMGTSYSPLHF.

CDR3 bases: TGTGCCAGCAGCCCTGGACAGGGGAACTATGGCTACACCTTC. This encodes CASSPGQGNYGYTF. V usage is TRBV7-8 and J usage is TRBJ1-2; 9 bases agree with TRBD1. The V segment lost 5 bases and the J segment 2 bases; nucleotides outside the gene matches: 3. The CDR3 loop spans 14 amino acids. Germline loops: CDR1 SGHVS, CDR2 FQNEAQ.

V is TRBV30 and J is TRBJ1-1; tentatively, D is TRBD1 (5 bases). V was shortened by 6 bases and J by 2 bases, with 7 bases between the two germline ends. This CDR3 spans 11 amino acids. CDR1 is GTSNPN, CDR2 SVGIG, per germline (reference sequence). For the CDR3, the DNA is TGTGCCTGCAGGGATAACACTGAAGCTTTCTTT. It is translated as CACRDNTEAFF. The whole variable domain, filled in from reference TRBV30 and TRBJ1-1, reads SQTIHQWPATLVQPVGSPLSLECTVEGTSNPNLYWYRQAAGRGLQLLFYSVGIGQISSEVPQNLSASRPQDRQFILSSKKLLLSDSGFYLCACRDNTEAFFGQGTRLTVV.

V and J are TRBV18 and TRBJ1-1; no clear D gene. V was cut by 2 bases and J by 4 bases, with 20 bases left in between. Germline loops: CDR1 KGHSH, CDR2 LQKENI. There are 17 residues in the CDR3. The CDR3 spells CASSPIESGNWGTEAFF. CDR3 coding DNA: TGTGCCAGCTCACCAATCGAATCCGGAAATTGGGGCACTGAAGCTTTCTTT.

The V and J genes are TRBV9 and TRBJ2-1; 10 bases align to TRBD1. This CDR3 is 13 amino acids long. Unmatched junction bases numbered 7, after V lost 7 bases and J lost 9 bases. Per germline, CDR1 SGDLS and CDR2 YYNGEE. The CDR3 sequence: CASGTGDRAEQFF. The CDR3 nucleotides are TGTGCCAGCGGGACAGGGGACCGCGCTGAGCAGTTCTTC.

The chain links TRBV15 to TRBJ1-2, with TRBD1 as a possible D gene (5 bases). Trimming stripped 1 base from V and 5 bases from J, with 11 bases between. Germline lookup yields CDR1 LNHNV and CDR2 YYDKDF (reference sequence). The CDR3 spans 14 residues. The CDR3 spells CATSRGVGGYGYTF. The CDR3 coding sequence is TGTGCCACCAGCAGAGGGGTCGGGGGTTATGGCTACACCTTC.